The 6 T cell receptor beta chains below all came from one sample that was sequenced in a study of CD8 T cells in ankylosing spondylitis. Each CDR3 protein gets one entry after TCRdb re-called the 5' RACE reads with MiXCR. The sample has roughly 180,000 distinct CDR3 sequences, 9.8% seen once; the top ten hold about 15%. The sequencing sample was made of blood, either unsorted or a sorted T cell fraction (not recorded which). These receptors came from a female donor with ankylosing spondylitis or in good health (not recorded which).

This clonotype was detected a few times. This chain connects TRBV28 to TRBJ2-3; D not resolved. Germline CDR1 MDHEN, CDR2 SYDVKM. V dropped 3 bases and J dropped 1 base, with 17 bases sitting between them. The CDR3 has 17 residues. In DNA form, the CDR3 reads TGTGCCAGCAGTTTTTACCTTCCCTCCGATGGCACAGATACGCAGTATTTT. It codes for CASSFYLPSDGTDTQYF. The whole variable domain, remainder taken from reference TRBV28 and TRBJ2-3, is DVKVTQSSRYLVKRTGEKVFLECVQDMDHENMFWYRQDPGLGLRLIYFSYDVKMKEKGDIPEGYSVSREKKERFSLILESASTNQTSMYLCASSFYLPSDGTDTQYFGPGTRLTVL.

This clonotype was picked up a small number of times. The chain joins TRBV5-6 to TRBJ2-1; TRBD2 agrees at 7 bases. The CDR3 is 15 residues long. CDR1 is SGHDT, CDR2 YYEEEE, per germline. After removal of 0 bases from V and 5 bases from J, the junction contained 5 bases not matched to a gene. The CDR3 region is CASSLAGGANNEQFF. The DNA for the CDR3 is TGTGCCAGCAGCTTGGCGGGGGGAGCTAACAATGAGCAGTTCTTC.

The chain has TRBV5-1 and TRBJ2-2; possible D gene TRBD2, 6 bases. V was trimmed by 1 base and J by 5 bases, leaving 12 bases between them. CDR1 SGHRS and CDR2 YFSETQ come from the germline V gene. This CDR3 contains 15 residues. The chain's CDR3 is CASSLLGLPTGELFF. The DNA for the CDR3 is TGCGCCAGCAGCTTGTTGGGACTCCCTACCGGGGAGCTGTTTTTT.

This clonotype occurred a few times. The chain carries TRBV7-3 and TRBJ2-3; tentatively, D is TRBD2 (5 bases). The CDR3 consists of 13 residues. Between the trimmed V and J ends, which lost 4 bases and 5 bases, there was a span of 10 bases. Germline V CDR1 and CDR2: SGHTA, FQGTGA. Written as DNA, the CDR3 is TGTGCCAGCAGCTCCAGAGCGGAAGATACGCAGTATTTT. Translation gives CASSSRAEDTQYF.

The V call is TRBV28, the J call TRBJ2-1, with TRBD2 matching 9 bases. V trimming: 4 bases; J trimming: 5 bases; junction bases outside the gene matches: 6. The CDR3 has 15 amino acids. Germline CDR1 is MDHEN and CDR2 is SYDVKM. The CDR3 is CASSWGPSGNNEQFF. CDR3 nucleotides: TGTGCCAGCAGTTGGGGGCCTAGCGGGAACAATGAGCAGTTCTTC. The full variable domain, rest sourced from reference TRBV28 and TRBJ2-1, is DVKVTQSSRYLVKRTGEKVFLECVQDMDHENMFWYRQDPGLGLRLIYFSYDVKMKEKGDIPEGYSVSREKKERFSLILESASTNQTSMYLCASSWGPSGNNEQFFGPGTRLTVL.

This clonotype was found many times. The chain carries TRBV7-9 and TRBJ2-2, with D perhaps matching TRBD2 (5 bases). Germline V gene lookup returns CDR1 SEHNR and CDR2 FQNEAQ (reference sequence). Trimming left V 5 bases short and J 4 bases short, with 17 bases between. The CDR3 is 16 amino acids. Written as DNA, the CDR3 is TGTGCCAGCAGCCCGTCGGGGTACTCGAGCACCGGGGAGCTGTTTTTT. This translates into CASSPSGYSSTGELFF.